Shown below are 14 T cell receptor beta chains from a single sample sequenced in a study of T cells in Graves' hyperthyroidism and ophthalmopathy. Amplified TCR beta CDR3 regions derived from RNA transcripts. The TCR CDR3 was amplified in a first-round RT-PCR using the HTBI primer set. TCRdb re-derived calls from the multiplex PCR reads in MiXCR, one entry per CDR3 protein. This table has about 770,000 distinct CDR3 sequences, over 15% appearing once. The sample comprised blood. The receptors were sampled from a woman between 45 and 60 years old with Graves' hyperthyroidism that later progressed to Graves' ophthalmopathy.

This clonotype was counted at least ten times. One end of the junction does not line up with germline, which may come from a read error. DNA of the CDR3: TGCGCCAGCAGCATGCGACGCAACACTGAAGCTTTCTTT. Translated, it gives CASSMRRNTEAFF. This chain links TRBV19 with TRBJ1-1; D gene unclear. Per the germline V gene, CDR1 is LNHDA and CDR2 is SQIVND (reference sequence). CDR3 length equals 13 residues.

V usage is TRBV3-1 and J usage is TRBJ1-3; unclear D gene. CDR1 LGHDT and CDR2 YNNKEL come from the germline V gene (reference sequence). V shed 1 base and J shed 0 bases, with 10 bases lying between them. The CDR3 covers 16 residues. CDR3 DNA sequence: TGTGCCAGCAGCCAAGCTTCCGAGGACTCTGGAAACACCATATATTTT. Translation: CASSQASEDSGNTIYF.

In this sample, this clonotype turned up many times. The V and J genes are TRBV12-3 or TRBV12-4 and TRBJ2-5; TRBD2 matches at 13 bases. V lost 4 bases, J lost 7 bases, and 6 bases stayed unmatched. This CDR3 is 15 amino acids long. CDR3 nucleotide sequence: TGTGCCAGCAGTTGGACTAGCGGGGGCCAGTGGACCCAGTACTTC. The encoded protein is CASSWTSGGQWTQYF.

In this sample, this clonotype turned up many times. V gene TRBV20-1 combines with J gene TRBJ1-1; TRBD1 might be the D (6 bases). V was shortened by 2 bases and J by 2 bases, with 9 bases between the two germline ends. Germline-derived CDR1 and CDR2 are DFQATT and SNEGSKA (reference sequence). The CDR3 runs to 13 residues. CDR3 sequence reads: CSARFRGNTEAFF. The CDR3 bases are TGCAGTGCTAGATTCAGGGGTAACACTGAAGCTTTCTTT.

The chain links TRBV9 to TRBJ1-6, with TRBD1 as a possible D gene (6 bases). The germline gives CDR1 SGDLS, CDR2 YYNGEE. This CDR3 comprises 14 residues. The ends were cut back, 2 bases at V and 6 bases at J, with 9 bases in the middle. Here the CDR3 reads CASSVDRSNSPLHF. The CDR3 DNA reads as TGTGCCAGCAGCGTGGACAGATCTAATTCACCCCTCCACTTT. The whole variable domain, filled in from reference TRBV9 and TRBJ1-6, reads DSGVTQTPKHLITATGQRVTLRCSPRSGDLSVYWYQQSLDQGLQFLIQYYNGEERAKGNILERFSAQQFPDLHSELNLSSLELGDSALYFCASSVDRSNSPLHFGNGTRLTVT.

This clonotype was recorded at least ten times. The chain carries TRBV18 and TRBJ2-1, with 9 bases identical to TRBD2. V lost 2 bases and J lost 6; bases outside the gene matches: 5. CDR3 length: 15 residues. Germline V CDR1 and CDR2: KGHSH, LQKENI. The CDR3 region is CASSPVAGGANEQFF. CDR3 in DNA: TGTGCCAGCTCACCAGTTGCGGGGGGGGCCAATGAGCAGTTCTTC.

With respect to this clonotype: The missing conserved phenylalanine or tryptophan at the end of this CDR3 makes a read error likely. The rearrangement joins TRBV27 to TRBJ1-1; 7 nucleotides agree with TRBD1. The CDR3 is 16 amino acids. Trimming at V came to 4 bases and at J to 3 bases, leaving 11 bases not matched to a gene. The germline V gene has CDR1 MNHEY and CDR2 SMNVEV (reference sequence). The CDR3 sequence: CASSSLLSTGYTEAFL. CDR3 bases: TGTGCCAGCAGTTCGCTCCTCTCGACAGGGTACACTGAAGCTTTCCTT.

The V gene is TRBV20-1, the J gene TRBJ1-6, with D possibly being TRBD1 (6 bases). The length of the CDR3 is 12 residues. V was clipped by 4 bases and J by 8 bases, with 9 bases between them. Germline loops: CDR1 DFQATT, CDR2 SNEGSKA (reference sequence). CDR3 in amino acids: CSAIGGDSPLHF. In DNA, the CDR3 is TGCAGTGCTATAGGGGGTGATTCACCCCTCCACTTT.

This clonotype was seen ten or more times. The chain employs TRBV5-1 and TRBJ2-3; weak D call: TRBD2 (6 bases). The V gene lost 0 bases and the J gene lost 6 bases, with 14 bases spanning the gap. The CDR3 spans 15 residues. Germline CDR1 SGHRS, CDR2 YFSETQ. Here the CDR3 reads CASSLVSSRGDTQYF. The CDR3 DNA sequence: TGCGCCAGCAGCTTGGTGAGCTCCCGGGGGGATACGCAGTATTTT.

This clonotype was found many times. The V gene is TRBV19, the J gene TRBJ1-5; no clear D. Trimming took off 2 bases at V and 0 bases at J, with 11 bases between the two ends. The CDR3 runs 16 residues. From germline, CDR1 is LNHDA and CDR2 SQIVND (reference sequence). The DNA of the CDR3 is TGTGCCAGTAGTATACGGCGGATGACTAGCAATCAGCCCCAGCATTTT. Encoded protein: CASSIRRMTSNQPQHF. The full variable domain, with the rest looked up from reference TRBV19 and TRBJ1-5, is DGGITQSPKYLFRKEGQNVTLSCEQNLNHDAMYWYRQDPGQGLRLIYYSQIVNDFQKGDIAEGYSVSREKKESFPLTVTSAQKNPTAFYLCASSIRRMTSNQPQHFGDGTRLSIL.

There are a few counts of this clonotype. This chain links TRBV7-8 with TRBJ2-7; D ambiguous. The germline CDR1 and CDR2 sequences are SGHVS and FQNEAQ. The ends were cut back, 1 base at V and 6 bases at J, with 13 bases in the middle. This CDR3 comprises 14 residues. The CDR3 DNA is TGTGCCAGCAGCTTAGAGGGTTCCGGGCTCGAGCAGTACTTC. Residues: CASSLEGSGLEQYF. The full variable domain, rest sourced from reference TRBV7-8 and TRBJ2-7, is GAGVSQSPRYKVAKRGQDVALRCDPISGHVSLFWYQQALGQGPEFLTYFQNEAQLDKSGLPSDRFFAERPEGSVSTLKIQRTQQEDSAVYLCASSLEGSGLEQYFGPGTRLTVT.

This clonotype came up a few times. V usage is TRBV27 and J usage is TRBJ2-1, with TRBD1 matching over 9 bases. CDR1 and CDR2 (germline): MNHEY, SMNVEV (reference sequence). Unmatched junction bases numbered 8, after V lost 4 bases and J lost 7 bases. The CDR3 spans 15 residues. The CDR3 DNA is TGTGCCAGCAGTTCTCCCTCCGGACAGGGGAATGAGCAGTTCTTC. Its protein is CASSSPSGQGNEQFF.

This clonotype has at least ten counts. V and J are TRBV11-3 and TRBJ2-3; D remains ambiguous. This CDR3 has 14 amino acids. V was shortened by 4 bases and J by 2 bases, with 10 bases between the two germline ends. CDR1 is SGHNT and CDR2 is YENEEA in the germline V gene. Here the CDR3 DNA reads TGTGCCAGCAGCTCCCCGACTCACACAGATACGCAGTATTTT. Amino acids: CASSSPTHTDTQYF.

On this clonotype: This may arise from a read error, as a much more abundant clone is one base away. The V and J genes are TRBV3-1 and TRBJ2-7; 8 bases agree with TRBD1. The J segment lost 0 bases and the V segment lost 7 bases, leaving 11 bases of the junction unmatched. Germline CDR1 reads LGHDT; CDR2 reads YNNKEL (reference sequence). This CDR3 spans 16 amino acids. CDR3 amino acids: CASNDPRDRSSYEQYF. The CDR3 DNA sequence: TGTGCCAGCAATGATCCCCGGGACAGGAGCTCCTACGAGCAGTACTTC.